A single sample gave rise to the 15 T cell receptor beta chains below, sequenced in a study of response to subunit inactivated influenza vaccine. From the RT-PCR reads, TCRdb called clonotypes with MiXCR, one entry per CDR3 protein. The sample has 200,000 to 300,000 distinct CDR3 sequences; 9.5% to 15% are singletons. Material: non-naive T cells sorted from PBMCs, obtained roughly 2 weeks before vaccination. The receptors stem from a man aged 45-60 years who received an inactivated influenza vaccine.

This clonotype was observed many times. V is TRBV7-2 and J is TRBJ1-6; D not certain. Trimming cost V 2 bases and J 0 bases, with 5 bases left between them. Germline values: CDR1 SGHTA, CDR2 FQGNSA. CDR3 size: 15 residues. The CDR3 spells CASSLRSSYNSPLHF. CDR3 coding DNA: TGTGCCAGCAGCTTACGGAGCTCCTATAATTCACCCCTCCACTTT. Looking up the rest from reference TRBV7-2 and TRBJ1-6 gives the full variable domain: GAGVSQSPSNKVTEKGKDVELRCDPISGHTALYWYRQSLGQGLEFLIYFQGNSAPDKSGLPSDRFSAERTGGSVSTLTIQRTQQEDSAVYLCASSLRSSYNSPLHFGNGTRLTVT.

The table lists this clonotype with many counts. V is TRBV20-1 and J is TRBJ1-1, with D possibly being TRBD1 (5 bases). The V end lost 3 bases, the J end lost 6 bases, and 8 bases lay between the germline ends. Germline V gene sequence: CDR1 DFQATT, CDR2 SNEGSKA (reference sequence). The CDR3 consists of 11 residues. CDR3: CSASQGAEAFF. The CDR3 DNA sequence: TGCAGTGCTAGTCAGGGCGCTGAAGCTTTCTTT.

The chain combines TRBV24-1 with TRBJ2-1; 7 bases map to TRBD2. There are 17 residues in the CDR3. The V segment lost 2 bases and the J segment 6 bases; nucleotides outside the gene matches: 12. Germline-derived CDR1 and CDR2 are KGHDR and SFDVKD. Here the CDR3 DNA reads TGTGCCACCAGTGATTCTCCGGGGGGAACGGCCCTCAATGAGCAGTTCTTC. This gives the protein CATSDSPGGTALNEQFF.

This clonotype has only a few counts. The chain uses TRBV6-2 or TRBV6-3 and TRBJ2-2, with D unclear. CDR1 is MNHEY and CDR2 is SVGEGT in the germline V gene. The V gene lost 0 bases and the J gene lost 5 bases, with 19 bases spanning the gap. CDR3 length: 18 amino acids. The CDR3 loop reads CASSYSISRAPWTGELFF. The CDR3 DNA sequence: TGTGCCAGCAGTTACTCGATATCCCGGGCGCCGTGGACCGGGGAGCTGTTTTTT.

This clonotype was seen a handful of times. The CDR3: CAWIPSDGEPQETQYF. CDR3 DNA sequence: TGTGCCTGGATTCCCTCGGACGGAGAACCCCAAGAGACCCAGTACTTC. The chain has TRBV30 and TRBJ2-5; D unclear. CDR3 length equals 16 residues. In germline, CDR1 is GTSNPN, CDR2 SVGIG (reference sequence). The ends were cut back, 4 bases at V and 1 base at J, with 19 bases in the middle. Combining the CDR3 with reference TRBV30 and TRBJ2-5 gives the whole variable domain SQTIHQWPATLVQPVGSPLSLECTVEGTSNPNLYWYRQAAGRGLQLLFYSVGIGQISSEVPQNLSASRPQDRQFILSSKKLLLSDSGFYLCAWIPSDGEPQETQYFGPGTRLLVL.

This clonotype has a handful of counts. The rearrangement links TRBV20-1 to TRBJ1-5, with no clear D. The CDR3 contains 11 residues. From germline, CDR1 is DFQATT and CDR2 SNEGSKA (reference sequence). V dropped 1 base and J dropped 7 bases, with 5 bases sitting between them. The CDR3 reads CSARGGQPQHF. CDR3 bases: TGCAGTGCTAGAGGTGGACAGCCCCAGCATTTT.

V and J are TRBV5-1 and TRBJ2-3; 8 nucleotides align to TRBD1. CDR3 length equals 16 residues. Losses at the gene ends were 3 bases for V and 2 bases for J; bases not matched to a gene: 8. Germline values: CDR1 SGHRS, CDR2 YFSETQ. The CDR3 DNA reads TGCGCCAGCAGCTCAGGAGGGACAGGAAACACAGATACGCAGTATTTT. Translated: CASSSGGTGNTDTQYF.

This sequence joins TRBV6-5 and TRBJ2-7; D may correspond to TRBD1 or TRBD2 (5 bases each). Trimming left V 0 bases short and J 1 base short, with 16 bases between. The V gene's germline CDR1 is MNHEY and CDR2 SVGAGI. The CDR3 contains 17 residues. CDR3 residues: CASSYSTTQEISYEQYF. The CDR3 region has the DNA TGTGCCAGCAGTTACTCGACTACACAGGAGATTTCCTACGAGCAGTACTTC.

The J gene is TRBJ1-6, the V gene TRBV30; 9 positions match TRBD1. With 3 bases clipped from V and 5 bases from J, the junction kept 8 bases outside the gene matches. The germline V gene encodes CDR1 GTSNPN and CDR2 SVGIG (reference sequence). The length of the CDR3 is 16 residues. This CDR3 reads CAWRGPGQGNNSPLHF. The CDR3 nucleotides are TGTGCCTGGAGGGGCCCGGGACAGGGAAATAATTCACCCCTCCACTTT.

The chain recombines TRBV29-1 with TRBJ2-1, with 7 bases that match TRBD1. Germline loops: CDR1 SQVTM, CDR2 ANQGSEA. The CDR3 totals 19 residues. V trimming: 7 bases; J trimming: 3 bases; junction bases outside the gene matches: 24. This CDR3 is CSGRRQGKVRSGLYNEQFF. CDR3 nucleotide sequence: TGCAGCGGGAGACGACAGGGTAAGGTTCGAAGCGGCCTCTACAATGAGCAGTTCTTC.

This clonotype was recorded at least ten times. The chain combines TRBV7-9 with TRBJ2-3, with unresolved D. Trimming pared 4 bases from V and 10 bases from J, leaving 15 bases between. The CDR3 runs 13 residues. Germline values: CDR1 SEHNR, CDR2 FQNEAQ (reference sequence). As DNA, the CDR3 is TGTGCCAGCAGCTCCCGACCGCAGCCCTCGCAGTATTTT. Translation gives CASSSRPQPSQYF. Variable domain in full (rest from reference TRBV7-9 and TRBJ2-3): DTGVSQNPRHKITKRGQNVTFRCDPISEHNRLYWYRQTLGQGPEFLTYFQNEAQLEKSRLLSDRFSAERPKGSFSTLEIQRTEQGDSAMYLCASSSRPQPSQYFGPGTRLTVL.

This rearrangement joins TRBV30 to TRBJ1-6; D not resolved. V was shortened by 0 bases and J by 8 bases, with 20 bases between the two germline ends. Germline V gene data show CDR1 as GTSNPN and CDR2 as SVGIG (reference sequence). This CDR3 has 17 amino acids. In DNA form, the CDR3 reads TGTGCCTGGAGTGTACGCCCGACATGGGTGATAGATTCACCCCTCCACTTT. It codes for CAWSVRPTWVIDSPLHF. The whole variable domain, remainder taken from reference TRBV30 and TRBJ1-6, is SQTIHQWPATLVQPVGSPLSLECTVEGTSNPNLYWYRQAAGRGLQLLFYSVGIGQISSEVPQNLSASRPQDRQFILSSKKLLLSDSGFYLCAWSVRPTWVIDSPLHFGNGTRLTVT.

The chain couples TRBV20-1 to TRBJ2-1; TRBD1 agrees at 9 bases. The ends lost 5 bases at V and 7 bases at J; junction bases unmatched: 15. Germline lookup yields CDR1 DFQATT and CDR2 SNEGSKA (reference sequence). There are 16 residues in the CDR3. This chain's CDR3 is CSADRVNRDRVNEQFF. CDR3 bases: TGCAGTGCTGATAGAGTAAACCGGGACAGGGTTAATGAGCAGTTCTTC.

In this sample, this clonotype turned up a few times. This rearrangement joins TRBV20-1 to TRBJ2-3; weak D call: TRBD2 (6 bases). CDR1 is DFQATT, CDR2 SNEGSKA, per germline (reference sequence). Trimming left V 0 bases short and J 5 bases short, with 18 bases between. The CDR3 is 16 residues long. The CDR3 region is CSAREGSGGSGDTQYF. In DNA, the CDR3 is TGCAGTGCTAGAGAAGGTAGCGGAGGTTCGGGAGATACGCAGTATTTT.

The chain has TRBV12-3 or TRBV12-4 and TRBJ2-5, with D perhaps being TRBD1 or TRBD2 (6 bases each). The CDR3 has 14 residues. Trimming cost V 3 bases and J 5 bases, with 13 bases left between them. CDR3 protein: CASSLAGGWETQYF. CDR3 nucleotides: TGTGCCAGCAGTTTGGCCGGGGGCTGGGAGACCCAGTACTTC.